This T cell receptor beta chain was captured by sequencing in a study of T cells in narcolepsy. As for this clone: Its antigen is still unknown.

Germline CDR1 SGHRS, CDR2 YFSETQ. The CDR3 runs 13 residues. V shed 4 bases and J shed 3 bases, with 11 bases lying between them. Study outcomes and limitations: Same-patient CSF and blood CD4+ T cell clonotypes included HCRT-specific and TRIB2-specific autoreactive ones. Reportedly, autoreactive clonotypes were serially detected in patients' blood but not controls'. Some memory CD4+ repertoires had no autoreactive clone sequences.

The data were produced by immunoSEQ multiplex PCR, yet TCRdb's version contains in-frame clones alone and is incomplete. The repertoire holds some 24,000 clones, roughly 85% seen once, with roughly 1.4% in the top ten. Sequenced material: CD45RA- memory CD4+ T cells from PBMCs. The receptor's source is a human donor with narcolepsy. The V call is TRBV5-1, the J call TRBJ2-7; D is undetermined. DNA for the CDR3: TGCGCCAGCAGCCCAGCGAGGAACTACGAGCAGTACTTC. This sequence encodes CASSPARNYEQYF. Looking up the rest from reference TRBV5-1 and TRBJ2-7 gives the full variable domain: KAGVTQTPRYLIKTRGQQVTLSCSPISGHRSVSWYQQTPGQGLQFLFEYFSETQRNKGNFPGRFSGRQFSNSRSEMNVSTLELGDSALYLCASSPARNYEQYFGPGTRLTVT.